One sample yielded the 21 T cell receptor beta chains listed below, sequenced in a study of T cells in Graves' hyperthyroidism and ophthalmopathy. Using RNA transcripts as the source, TCR beta CDR3 regions were amplified. When the TCR CDR3 underwent first-round RT-PCR, the HTBI primer set was used. TCRdb re-derived calls from the multiplex PCR reads in MiXCR, one entry per CDR3 protein. The table has around 600,000 distinct CDR3 sequences, approximately 15% seen once. Sample: blood. Receptors originate from a woman aged 45-65 years with Graves' ophthalmopathy.

This clonotype showed up just a few times. The V and J genes are TRBV7-3 and TRBJ2-7, with 7 nucleotides matching TRBD2. Unmatched junction bases numbered 10, after V lost 5 bases and J lost 6 bases. This CDR3 has 14 residues. Germline V gene sequence: CDR1 SGHTA, CDR2 FQGTGA. The chain's CDR3 is CASSTWTSPLEQYF. CDR3 nucleotides: TGTGCCAGCAGCACCTGGACTAGTCCCCTCGAGCAGTACTTC.

This chain links TRBV28 with TRBJ2-1; 13 positions agree with TRBD2. The CDR3 contains 15 residues. Germline V gene data show CDR1 as MDHEN and CDR2 as SYDVKM. V shed 3 bases, J shed 7 bases, and the junction held 3 bases outside the gene matches. In DNA, the CDR3 is TGTGCCAGCAGTTTGGGACTAGCGGGATCGAATGAGCAGTTCTTC. Amino acids: CASSLGLAGSNEQFF. Full variable domain (remainder filled in from reference TRBV28 and TRBJ2-1): DVKVTQSSRYLVKRTGEKVFLECVQDMDHENMFWYRQDPGLGLRLIYFSYDVKMKEKGDIPEGYSVSREKKERFSLILESASTNQTSMYLCASSLGLAGSNEQFFGPGTRLTVL.

This clonotype was detected many times. Being one base from a much bigger clone, this may be a read error. The gene calls are TRBV27 and TRBJ2-7; 9 bases line up with TRBD1. Germline values: CDR1 MNHEY, CDR2 SMNVEV (reference sequence). The CDR3 spans 14 residues. With 6 bases clipped from V and 4 bases from J, the junction kept 7 bases outside the gene matches. CDR3 nucleotides: TGTGCCAGCAGCACCGGGACAGGGTTTTACGAGCAGTACTTC. Amino acids: CASSTGTGFYEQYF.

Note on this clonotype: One end of the junction is discordant with germline, which a read error may explain. The chain recombines TRBV7-3 with TRBJ2-2; D unresolved. Germline assignment: CDR1 SGHTA and CDR2 FQGTGA. The CDR3 contains 14 residues. The chain's CDR3 is CAGSLNPNTGELFF. The DNA of the CDR3 is TGTGCCGGCAGCTTAAATCCGAACACCGGGGAGCTGTTTTTT. Variable domain in full (rest from reference TRBV7-3 and TRBJ2-2): GAGVSQTPSNKVTEKGKYVELRCDPISGHTALYWYRQSLGQGPEFLIYFQGTGAADDSGLPNDRFFAVRPEGSVSTLKIQRTERGDSAVYLCAGSLNPNTGELFFGEGSRLTVL.

This clonotype was seen at least ten times. The V and J genes are TRBV18 and TRBJ2-3; D is ambiguous. In germline, CDR1 is KGHSH, CDR2 LQKENI. V was shortened by 0 bases and J by 3 bases, with 7 bases between the two germline ends. The CDR3 has 14 amino acids. The CDR3 is CASSPPQFTDTQYF. CDR3 nucleotides: TGTGCCAGCTCACCACCGCAGTTTACAGATACGCAGTATTTT.

At least ten counts were recorded for this clonotype. Written as DNA, the CDR3 is TGTGCCAGAAAAGCCAAGGCGGGAGCTTACAATGAGCAGTTCTTC. This gives the protein CARKAKAGAYNEQFF. This rearrangement joins TRBV13 to TRBJ2-1; 7 bases fit TRBD2. V trimming: 9 bases; J trimming: 4 bases; junction bases outside the gene matches: 12. There are 15 residues in the CDR3. Germline V gene data show CDR1 as PRHDT and CDR2 as FYEKMQ (reference sequence).

The chain employs TRBV6-1 and TRBJ2-7; 9 nucleotides match TRBD1. CDR1 MNHNS and CDR2 SASEGT come from the germline V gene. Trimming cost V 8 bases and J 0 bases; bases outside gene matches: 14. The CDR3 has 17 residues. CDR3 DNA sequence: TGTGCCAGCCGGGACAGGGAACGAGGACCCCACTCCTACGAGCAGTACTTC. Protein product: CASRDRERGPHSYEQYF.

This rearrangement joins TRBV7-9 to TRBJ2-2, with 11 positions matching TRBD1. V lost 5 bases to trimming and J lost 7 bases; unmatched junction nucleotides: 12. The CDR3 consists of 17 residues. From germline, CDR1 is SEHNR and CDR2 FQNEAQ (reference sequence). CDR3 nucleotides: TGTGCCAGCAGCCACGGGACAGGGGGAACAGCAGGCGGGGAGCTGTTTTTT. Translated: CASSHGTGGTAGGELFF.

Many counts were recorded for this clonotype. The chain uses TRBV28 and TRBJ2-7; either TRBD1 or TRBD2 may fit D (5 bases each). The CDR3 runs to 15 residues. Per the germline V gene, CDR1 is MDHEN and CDR2 is SYDVKM. Trimming took 5 bases from V and 0 from J, leaving 14 bases between them. Here the CDR3 DNA reads TGTGCCAGCAGTGATCGGGACCGATACTCCTACGAGCAGTACTTC. It is translated as CASSDRDRYSYEQYF.

The table lists this clonotype with many counts. This rearrangement joins TRBV5-8 to TRBJ2-3, with 7 bases identical to TRBD2. The CDR3 totals 16 residues. Trimming removed 4 bases from V and 2 bases from J; junction bases left unmatched: 10. CDR1 and CDR2 from the germline V gene are SGHTS and YDEGEE. CDR3 nucleotide sequence: TGTGCCAGCAGCCCAGGAACTAGCGCGAACACAGATACGCAGTATTTT. Translation: CASSPGTSANTDTQYF.

This clonotype was picked up many times. V is TRBV7-2 and J is TRBJ2-1; 11 bases map to TRBD2. With 5 bases clipped from V and 1 base from J, the junction kept 4 bases outside the gene matches. Germline-derived CDR1 and CDR2 are SGHTA and FQGNSA. CDR3 length: 16 amino acids. The CDR3 DNA sequence: TGTGCCAGCAGCCAACTAGCGGGGGAGTCCTACAATGAGCAGTTCTTC. It encodes CASSQLAGESYNEQFF.

This clonotype was observed at least ten times. V and J are TRBV11-2 and TRBJ2-7, with 7 bases that match TRBD2. V was clipped by 2 bases and J by 4 bases; unmatched bases: 8. Germline CDR1 and CDR2: SGHAT and FQNNGV. The CDR3 spans 15 residues. CDR3 amino acids: CASSLLAALDYEQYF. CDR3 in DNA: TGTGCCAGCAGCTTACTAGCGGCACTAGATTACGAGCAGTACTTC.

This clonotype appeared many times. The chain uses TRBV28 and TRBJ2-7; 8 nucleotides agree with TRBD1. This CDR3 region has 17 residues. V dropped 0 bases and J dropped 6; count of bases not matched to a gene: 13. The germline CDR1 and CDR2 sequences are MDHEN and SYDVKM. CDR3 bases: TGTGCCAGCAGTTTATGCGGCCCGGGACAGGACAGGTGCGAGCAGTACTTC. Translated, it gives CASSLCGPGQDRCEQYF.

This CDR3 reads CASSLGPTEKAFF. The CDR3 coding sequence is TGCGCCAGCAGCTTAGGCCCGACGGAAAAAGCTTTCTTT. The chain employs TRBV5-1 and TRBJ1-1; D gene uncertain. V was trimmed by 2 bases and J by 9 bases, leaving 14 bases between them. Germline-derived CDR1 and CDR2 are SGHRS and YFSETQ. This CDR3 is 13 amino acids long.

The table lists this clonotype with many counts. The chain is built from TRBV12-3 or TRBV12-4 and TRBJ2-7, with TRBD1 matching over 9 bases. The ends lost 7 bases at V and 6 bases at J; junction bases unmatched: 10. The CDR3 covers 14 residues. CDR3 loop: CASTPADRGSEQYF. The CDR3 DNA is TGTGCCAGCACCCCGGCGGACAGGGGTTCCGAGCAGTACTTC.

The chain has TRBV20-1 and TRBJ2-7; 10 nucleotides align to TRBD2. J gave up 4 bases and V 0 bases, and 3 bases lay outside the gene matches. Germline assignment: CDR1 DFQATT and CDR2 SNEGSKA (reference sequence). The CDR3 runs to 14 residues. This chain's CDR3 is CSARDPSGRYEQYF. The CDR3 DNA reads TGCAGTGCTAGAGATCCTAGCGGGAGATACGAGCAGTACTTC.

At least ten counts were recorded for this clonotype. The genes are TRBV24-1 and TRBJ2-5; D gene unclear. The CDR3 length is 13 residues. Germline CDR1 and CDR2: KGHDR and SFDVKD. The germline V and J ends were trimmed by 6 bases and 0 bases, with 7 bases remaining between them. DNA for the CDR3: TGTGCCACCAGTCAAGGGTACCAAGAGACCCAGTACTTC. Residues: CATSQGYQETQYF.

As regards this clonotype: Its ends do not fully match the called genes, so a read error is possible. The chain links TRBV7-9 to TRBJ1-2, with a weak D call TRBD1 (5 bases). The CDR3 totals 13 residues. Germline V gene lookup returns CDR1 SEHNR and CDR2 FQNEAQ (reference sequence). CDR3 nucleotide sequence: TGTGCCAGTAGCTCACCCCCAGGGAGTGGCAACACCTTC. It encodes CASSSPPGSGNTF.

This clonotype was counted ten times or more. The gene calls are TRBV27 and TRBJ1-5, with D tentatively TRBD1 (5 bases). Trimming pared 6 bases from V and 1 base from J, leaving 22 bases between. Germline CDR1 reads MNHEY; CDR2 reads SMNVEV (reference sequence). The CDR3 is 18 residues long. The CDR3 DNA reads TGTGCCAGCAGCCGCAGTGGGGGAGGTGGTATCAGCAATCAGCCCCAGCATTTT. It specifies CASSRSGGGGISNQPQHF.

This clonotype was observed a handful of times. This chain joins TRBV28 and TRBJ1-1; D not resolved. Germline assignment: CDR1 MDHEN and CDR2 SYDVKM. The V gene lost 5 bases and the J gene lost 5 bases, with 18 bases spanning the gap. The CDR3 runs to 15 residues. The CDR3 region has the DNA TGTGCCAGCAGTATAGGGCCCCTTGGGGTTACTGAAGCTTTCTTT. As protein: CASSIGPLGVTEAFF.

This clonotype occurred many times. The chain couples TRBV7-2 to TRBJ1-4; a weak D match, TRBD1 (5 bases). CDR1 and CDR2 from the germline V gene are SGHTA and FQGNSA. The CDR3 runs 15 residues. Trimming removed 6 bases from V and 3 bases from J, with 14 bases in between. This chain's CDR3 is CASSQELGPNEKLFF. The CDR3 DNA follows: TGTGCCAGCAGTCAAGAGTTGGGACCTAATGAAAAACTGTTTTTT.